This T cell receptor (beta chain) appears in the sequencing data of a study of shared T cell receptors in the human thymus. This clone was counted only a few times. From germline, CDR1 is SGHTA and CDR2 FQGNSA. This CDR3 spans 16 amino acids. Losses at the gene ends were 5 bases for V and 8 bases for J; bases not matched to a gene: 12. Data came from immunoSEQ multiplex PCR; TCRdb stores just in-frame clones and leaves some out. The sample lists hundreds of thousands of clones, 75% to 80% seen once, with about 0.013% in the top ten. These data are also associated with another study on human thymus T cells.

This TCR was sampled from a boy under three years old with a congenital heart defect. The genes are TRBV7-2 and TRBJ2-7, with 13 bases that match TRBD2. The source material was thymocytes. The CDR3 loop reads CASSIDTSGRGLKQYF. The CDR3 bases are TGTGCCAGCAGCATAGATACTAGCGGGAGGGGTTTAAAGCAGTACTTC.